This is a list of T cell receptor beta chains from one sample in a study of blood T cell repertoires in COVID-19. Sequencing was performed with immunoSEQ multiplex PCR; in TCRdb, only in-frame clones are kept and a portion is missing. The sample lists 200,000 to 300,000 clones; 80% to 90% were seen once. Sequenced input: PBMCs or T cells enriched from blood (not recorded which). These receptor sequences come from a man aged 50-59 years who had been exposed to COVID-19. Both conserved end residues are part of each CDR3. Fields, in order: D gene, J gene, V gene, CDR3 protein, CDR3 DNA. D genes are given only for firm matches.

NA TRBJ1-2 TRBV6-5 CASSSLRWGGHYGYTF TGTGCCAGCAGTTCCTTGAGGTGGGGAGGGCACTATGGCTACACCTTC
TRBD1 TRBJ1-6 TRBV7-2 CASSSQGAVNSPLHF TGTGCCAGCAGCTCCCAGGGGGCTGTAAATTCACCCCTCCACTTT
TRBD2 TRBJ2-5 TRBV6-5 CASSIAGVETQYF TGTGCCAGCAGTATAGCGGGAGTGGAGACCCAGTACTTC
NA TRBJ2-1 TRBV7-9 CASGIHNEQFF TGTGCCAGCGGCATACACAATGAGCAGTTCTTC
TRBD1 TRBJ1-2 TRBV27 CASSLRRLTKTGTGNGYTF TGTGCCAGCAGTTTGCGACGACTCACGAAAACCGGGACAGGGAATGGCTACACCTTC
TRBD2 TRBJ2-7 TRBV11-2 CASSLTFRGGYSYEQYF TGTGCCAGCAGCTTAACCTTCCGCGGGGGGTACTCCTACGAGCAGTACTTC
NA TRBJ1-2 TRBV28 CASTAGGIYGYTF TGTGCCAGCACCGCGGGGGGAATCTATGGCTACACCTTC
TRBD2 TRBJ2-1 TRBV2 CASSETTSGNEQFF TGTGCCAGCAGCGAGACTACTAGCGGCAATGAGCAGTTCTTC
NA TRBJ2-2 TRBV4-2 CASSQDKNTGELFF TGTGCCAGCAGCCAAGATAAGAACACCGGGGAGCTGTTTTTT
TRBD1 TRBJ1-2 TRBV29-1 CSVDRRGRRSYYTF TGCAGCGTTGACAGGAGGGGGCGGAGGAGCTACTACACCTTC
NA TRBJ2-7 TRBV28 CASSPLFSYEQYF TGTGCCAGCAGTCCCCTTTTCTCCTACGAGCAGTACTTC
NA TRBJ2-1 TRBV27 CASYRGNEQFF TGTGCCAGTTATAGGGGGAATGAGCAGTTCTTC
NA TRBJ2-1 TRBV28 CATESGSSYNEQFF TGTGCCACAGAATCGGGTAGCTCCTACAATGAGCAGTTCTTC
TRBD2 TRBJ2-5 TRBV7-2 CASRASASGSLGTQYF TGTGCCAGCAGGGCCTCGGCTAGCGGGAGTCTAGGGACCCAGTACTTC
NA TRBJ2-7 TRBV29-1 CSVAQGQFREQYF TGCAGCGTTGCTCAGGGACAATTTAGGGAGCAGTACTTC